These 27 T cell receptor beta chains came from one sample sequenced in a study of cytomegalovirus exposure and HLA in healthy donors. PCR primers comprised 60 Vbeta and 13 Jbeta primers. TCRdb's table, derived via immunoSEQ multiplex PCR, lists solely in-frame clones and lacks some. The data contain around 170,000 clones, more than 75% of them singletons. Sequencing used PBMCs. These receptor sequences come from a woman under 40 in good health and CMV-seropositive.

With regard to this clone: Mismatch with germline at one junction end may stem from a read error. The CDR3 here is CASSSQGLRRPIF. Here the CDR3 DNA reads TGTGCCAGCAGTTCCCAGGGGCTCCGGAGACCTATCTTC. The chain joins TRBV5-6 to TRBJ2-7; a weak D match, TRBD1 (6 bases). The CDR3 has 13 amino acids. Looked up from germline, CDR1 is SGHDT and CDR2 is YYEEEE.

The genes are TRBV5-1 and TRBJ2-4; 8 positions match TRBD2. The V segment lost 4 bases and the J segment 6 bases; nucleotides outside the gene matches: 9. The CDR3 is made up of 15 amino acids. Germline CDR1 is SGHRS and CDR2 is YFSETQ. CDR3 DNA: TGCGCCAGCAGCCCTGTATCCGGGAGGGGAAACATTCAGTACTTC. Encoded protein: CASSPVSGRGNIQYF.

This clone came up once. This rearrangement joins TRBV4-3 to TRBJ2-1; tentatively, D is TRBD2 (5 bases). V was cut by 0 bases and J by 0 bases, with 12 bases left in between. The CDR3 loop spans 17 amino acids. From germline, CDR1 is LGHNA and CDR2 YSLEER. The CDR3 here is CASSQDSRGSSYNEQFF. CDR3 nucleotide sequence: TGCGCCAGCAGCCAAGATTCGAGAGGGAGCTCCTACAATGAGCAGTTCTTC.

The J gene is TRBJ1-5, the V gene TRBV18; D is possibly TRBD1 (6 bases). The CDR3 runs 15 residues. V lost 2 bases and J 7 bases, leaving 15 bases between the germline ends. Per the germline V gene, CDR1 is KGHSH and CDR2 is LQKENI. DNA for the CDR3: TGTGCCAGCTCACCAAGTGGGGGCCTGGGCCAGCCCCAGCATTTT. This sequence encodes CASSPSGGLGQPQHF.

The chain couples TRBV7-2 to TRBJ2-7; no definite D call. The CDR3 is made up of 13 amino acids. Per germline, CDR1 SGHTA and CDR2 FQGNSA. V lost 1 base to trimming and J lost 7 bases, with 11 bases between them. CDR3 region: CASSLGPTGEQYF. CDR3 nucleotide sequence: TGTGCCAGCAGCTTAGGCCCTACGGGTGAGCAGTACTTC. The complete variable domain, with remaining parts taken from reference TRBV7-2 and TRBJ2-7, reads GAGVSQSPSNKVTEKGKDVELRCDPISGHTALYWYRQSLGQGLEFLIYFQGNSAPDKSGLPSDRFSAERTGGSVSTLTIQRTQQEDSAVYLCASSLGPTGEQYFGPGTRLTVT.

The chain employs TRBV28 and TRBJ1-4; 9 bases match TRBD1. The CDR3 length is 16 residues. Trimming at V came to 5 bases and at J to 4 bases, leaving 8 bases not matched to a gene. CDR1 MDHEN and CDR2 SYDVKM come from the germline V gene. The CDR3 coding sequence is TGTGCCAGCAGTCTAACAGGGGGCCAGGGTAATGAAAAACTGTTTTTT. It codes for CASSLTGGQGNEKLFF. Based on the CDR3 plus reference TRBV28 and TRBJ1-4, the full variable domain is DVKVTQSSRYLVKRTGEKVFLECVQDMDHENMFWYRQDPGLGLRLIYFSYDVKMKEKGDIPEGYSVSREKKERFSLILESASTNQTSMYLCASSLTGGQGNEKLFFGSGTQLSVL.

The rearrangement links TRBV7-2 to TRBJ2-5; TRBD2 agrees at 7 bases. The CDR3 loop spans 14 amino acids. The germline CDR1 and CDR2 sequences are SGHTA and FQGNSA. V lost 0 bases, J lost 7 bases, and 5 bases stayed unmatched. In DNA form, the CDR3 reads TGTGCCAGCAGCTTAGCGGGGGGGGAGAGGACCCAGTACTTC. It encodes CASSLAGGERTQYF. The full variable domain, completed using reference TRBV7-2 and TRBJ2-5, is GAGVSQSPSNKVTEKGKDVELRCDPISGHTALYWYRQSLGQGLEFLIYFQGNSAPDKSGLPSDRFSAERTGGSVSTLTIQRTQQEDSAVYLCASSLAGGERTQYFGPGTRLLVL.

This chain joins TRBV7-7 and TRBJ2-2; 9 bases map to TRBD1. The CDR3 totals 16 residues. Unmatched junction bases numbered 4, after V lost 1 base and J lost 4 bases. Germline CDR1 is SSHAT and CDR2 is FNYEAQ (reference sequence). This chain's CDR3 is CASSLVGQGPTGELFF. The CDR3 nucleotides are TGTGCCAGCAGCTTAGTTGGACAGGGGCCCACCGGGGAGCTGTTTTTT.

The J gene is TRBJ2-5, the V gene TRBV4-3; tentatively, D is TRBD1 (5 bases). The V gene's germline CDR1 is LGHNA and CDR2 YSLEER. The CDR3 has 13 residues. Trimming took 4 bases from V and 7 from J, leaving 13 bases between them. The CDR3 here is CASSLTDQGTQYF. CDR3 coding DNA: TGCGCCAGCAGCCTAACCGACCAGGGGACCCAGTACTTC.

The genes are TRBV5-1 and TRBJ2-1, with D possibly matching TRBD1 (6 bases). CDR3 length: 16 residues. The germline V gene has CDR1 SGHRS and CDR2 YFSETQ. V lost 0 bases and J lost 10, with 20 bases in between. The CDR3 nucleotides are TGCGCCAGCAGCTTGGGGGGGACAACTTCCCCGTGGGAGCAGTTCTTC. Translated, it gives CASSLGGTTSPWEQFF.

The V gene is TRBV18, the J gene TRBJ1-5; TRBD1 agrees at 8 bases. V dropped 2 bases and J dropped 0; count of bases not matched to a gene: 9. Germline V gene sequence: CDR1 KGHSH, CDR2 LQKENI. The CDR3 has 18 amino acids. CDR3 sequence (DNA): TGTGCCAGCTCACCAGGGACAGGCCGAACAGCTAGCAATCAGCCCCAGCATTTT. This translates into CASSPGTGRTASNQPQHF.

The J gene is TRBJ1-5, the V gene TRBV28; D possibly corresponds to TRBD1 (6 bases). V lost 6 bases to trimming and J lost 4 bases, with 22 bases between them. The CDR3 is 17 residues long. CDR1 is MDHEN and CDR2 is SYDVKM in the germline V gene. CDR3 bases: TGTGCCAGCAGCCCCCCCGGGACAAGAAGGCTGAATCAGCCCCAGCATTTT. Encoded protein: CASSPPGTRRLNQPQHF.

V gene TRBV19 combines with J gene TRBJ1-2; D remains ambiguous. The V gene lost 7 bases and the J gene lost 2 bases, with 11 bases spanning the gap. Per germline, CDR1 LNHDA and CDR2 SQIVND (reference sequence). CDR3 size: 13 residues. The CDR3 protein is CASNPPGNYGYTF. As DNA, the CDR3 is TGTGCCAGTAATCCTCCGGGAAACTATGGCTACACCTTC.

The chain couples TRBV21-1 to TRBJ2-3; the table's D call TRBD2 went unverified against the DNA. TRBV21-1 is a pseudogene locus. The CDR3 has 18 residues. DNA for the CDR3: TGTGCCAGCAGCAAAGAACCTACCACTAGCGGGGGGACAGATACGCAGTATTTT. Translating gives CASSKEPTTSGGTDTQYF.

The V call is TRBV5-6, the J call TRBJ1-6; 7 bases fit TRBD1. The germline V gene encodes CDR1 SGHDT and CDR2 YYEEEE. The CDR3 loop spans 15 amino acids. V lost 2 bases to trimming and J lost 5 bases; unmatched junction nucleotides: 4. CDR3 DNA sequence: TGTGCCAGCAGCTTTCCGGGACAGCATAATTCACCCCTCCACTTT. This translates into CASSFPGQHNSPLHF. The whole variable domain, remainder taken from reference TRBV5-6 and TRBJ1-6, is DAGVTQSPTHLIKTRGQQVTLRCSPKSGHDTVSWYQQALGQGPQFIFQYYEEEERQRGNFPDRFSGHQFPNYSSELNVNALLLGDSALYLCASSFPGQHNSPLHFGNGTRLTVT.

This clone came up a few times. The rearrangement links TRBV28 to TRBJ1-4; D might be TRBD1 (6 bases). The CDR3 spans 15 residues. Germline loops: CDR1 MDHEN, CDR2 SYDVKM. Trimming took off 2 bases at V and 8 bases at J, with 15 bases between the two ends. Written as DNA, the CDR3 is TGTGCCAGCAGTTTAGATTGGGTACAGGGCGAAAAACTGTTTTTT. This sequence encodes CASSLDWVQGEKLFF.

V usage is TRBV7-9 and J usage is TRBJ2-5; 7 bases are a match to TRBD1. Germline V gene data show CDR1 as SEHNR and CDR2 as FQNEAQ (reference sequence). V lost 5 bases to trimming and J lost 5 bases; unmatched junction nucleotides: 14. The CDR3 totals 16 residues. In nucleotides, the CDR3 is TGTGCCAGCAGCGCTAAACCGGGACAGCTGTCGGAGACCCAGTACTTC. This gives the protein CASSAKPGQLSETQYF.

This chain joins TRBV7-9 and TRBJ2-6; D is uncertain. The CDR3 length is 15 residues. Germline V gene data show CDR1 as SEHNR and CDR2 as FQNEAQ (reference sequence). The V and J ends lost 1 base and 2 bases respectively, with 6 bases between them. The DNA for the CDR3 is TGTGCCAGCAGCTTAGACCAGGCTGGGGCCAACGTCCTGACTTTC. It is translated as CASSLDQAGANVLTF.

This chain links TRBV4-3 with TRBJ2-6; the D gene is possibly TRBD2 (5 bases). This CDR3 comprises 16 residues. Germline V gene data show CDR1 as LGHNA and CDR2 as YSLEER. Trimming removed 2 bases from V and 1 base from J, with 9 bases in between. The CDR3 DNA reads TGCGCCAGCAGCCAATCGACGGGATCTGGGGCCAACGTCCTGACTTTC. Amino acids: CASSQSTGSGANVLTF.

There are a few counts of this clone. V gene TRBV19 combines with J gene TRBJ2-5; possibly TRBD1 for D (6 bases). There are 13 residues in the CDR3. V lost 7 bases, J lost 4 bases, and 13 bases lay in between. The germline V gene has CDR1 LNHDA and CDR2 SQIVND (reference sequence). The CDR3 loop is CASKGDGTETQYF. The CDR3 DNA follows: TGTGCCAGTAAGGGGGACGGGACAGAGACCCAGTACTTC. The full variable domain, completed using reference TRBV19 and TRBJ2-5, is DGGITQSPKYLFRKEGQNVTLSCEQNLNHDAMYWYRQDPGQGLRLIYYSQIVNDFQKGDIAEGYSVSREKKESFPLTVTSAQKNPTAFYLCASKGDGTETQYFGPGTRLLVL.

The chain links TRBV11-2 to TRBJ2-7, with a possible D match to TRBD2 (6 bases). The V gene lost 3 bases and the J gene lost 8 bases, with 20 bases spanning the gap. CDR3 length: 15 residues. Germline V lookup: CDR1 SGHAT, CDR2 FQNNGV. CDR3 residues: CASSFERANPGKQYF. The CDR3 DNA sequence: TGTGCCAGCAGCTTTGAGCGGGCAAACCCCGGCAAGCAGTACTTC.

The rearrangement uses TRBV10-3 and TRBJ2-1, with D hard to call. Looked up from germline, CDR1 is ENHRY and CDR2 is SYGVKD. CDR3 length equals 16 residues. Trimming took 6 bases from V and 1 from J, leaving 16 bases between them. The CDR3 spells CAIRKEPRQSYNEQFF. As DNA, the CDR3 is TGTGCCATCAGGAAGGAGCCGAGGCAGTCCTACAATGAGCAGTTCTTC.

Written as DNA, the CDR3 is TGTGCCAGCAAATGGCGGCCCGACACCGGGGAGCTGTTTTTT. This encodes CASKWRPDTGELFF. The V call is TRBV6-5, the J call TRBJ2-2; unclear D gene. Germline CDR1 reads MNHEY; CDR2 reads SVGAGI. The CDR3 totals 14 residues. V lost 7 bases to trimming and J lost 3 bases, with 12 bases between them.

Here the CDR3 reads CASSPQKNYPSTDTQYF. CDR3 bases: TGCGCCAGCAGCCCCCAAAAAAACTACCCTAGCACAGATACGCAGTATTTT. The chain is built from TRBV4-1 and TRBJ2-3; no clear D. Trimming removed 4 bases at V and 0 bases at J, with 17 bases between. Germline CDR1 and CDR2: MGHRA and YSYEKL. The CDR3 runs to 17 residues.

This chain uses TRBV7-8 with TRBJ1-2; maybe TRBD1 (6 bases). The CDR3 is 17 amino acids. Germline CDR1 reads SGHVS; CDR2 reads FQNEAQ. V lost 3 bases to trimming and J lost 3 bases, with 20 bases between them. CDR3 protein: CASSLGLRQAAYYGYTF. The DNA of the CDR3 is TGTGCCAGCAGCTTGGGGTTGAGACAGGCCGCTTACTATGGCTACACCTTC.

The CDR3 is CASSYSTDSYEQYF. Here the CDR3 DNA reads TGTGCCAGCAGTTACTCGACAGACTCCTACGAGCAGTACTTC. V gene TRBV6-5 combines with J gene TRBJ2-7; D may be TRBD1 (5 bases). CDR1 is MNHEY and CDR2 is SVGAGI in the germline V gene. The CDR3 loop spans 14 amino acids. Trimming removed 0 bases at V and 0 bases at J, with 6 bases between.

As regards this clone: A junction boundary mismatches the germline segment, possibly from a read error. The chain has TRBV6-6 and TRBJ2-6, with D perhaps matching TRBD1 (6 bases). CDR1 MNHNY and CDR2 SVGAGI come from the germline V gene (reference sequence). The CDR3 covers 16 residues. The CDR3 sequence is CASSRQVTPGANGLTF. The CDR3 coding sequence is TGTGCCAGCAGCCGACAGGTTACCCCTGGGGCCAACGGCCTGACTTTC.